This TCR beta chain was identified during a study of metastatic and nonmetastatic thyroid tumors. Study-level background: The authors compared repertoires across blood and tumor or nodule tissue from malignant and benign thyroid patients.

This CDR3 has 15 residues. CDR1 and CDR2 from the germline V gene are SGDLS and YYNGEE. In the authors' methods: Clinicopathological groups of papillary thyroid cancer showed CDR3 differences that were used to build a distant-metastasis classifier. TCRdb re-called clones from the PCR reads using MiXCR. It is TCRdb's table, rather than the study itself, that gives the V and J calls and clone size. Of around 35,000 clones in the sample, more than 15% were seen once. Study-level results: A significant increase in TCR beta diversity was reportedly seen in malignant thyroid tumors relative to benign nodules, in blood and tumor.

Nobody among the patients had been given any treatment before thyroid surgery. This clone was counted at least ten times. Its antigen is unidentified. A junction boundary mismatches the germline segment, possibly from a read error. Sequenced material: blood. The TCR was taken from a female donor with papillary thyroid cancer or a benign thyroid nodule (not recorded which). Some clones in this sample may be carry-over from other donors' samples. The rearrangement uses TRBV9 and TRBJ2-1, with a possible D match to TRBD2 (5 bases). The CDR3 bases are TGTGCCAGCAGCGTCCTAGAGGACTCCTGCAATGAGCAGTTCTTC. Translating it yields CASSVLEDSCNEQFF.